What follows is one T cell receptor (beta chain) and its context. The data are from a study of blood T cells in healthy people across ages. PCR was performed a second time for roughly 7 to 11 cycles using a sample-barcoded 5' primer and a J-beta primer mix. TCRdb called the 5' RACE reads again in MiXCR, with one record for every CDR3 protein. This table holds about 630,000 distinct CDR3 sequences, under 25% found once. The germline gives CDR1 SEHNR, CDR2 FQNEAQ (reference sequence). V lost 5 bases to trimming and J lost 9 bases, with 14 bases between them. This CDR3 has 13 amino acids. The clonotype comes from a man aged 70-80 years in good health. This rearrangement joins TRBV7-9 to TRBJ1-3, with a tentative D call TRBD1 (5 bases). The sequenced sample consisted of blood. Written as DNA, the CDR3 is TGTGCCAGCAGCCCCCAGGGTACCATCACCATATATTTT. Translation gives CASSPQGTITIYF.